Given below is one T cell receptor beta chain in context. The antigen remains unidentified. This record comes from a study of T cell responses to AZD1222 COVID-19 vaccine. Regarding the study as a whole: Variant regions that are unmutated are reportedly the target of nearly half of spike-specific TCRs.

TCRdb's copy holds only in-frame clones and misses some; the assay was immunoSEQ multiplex PCR. The top ten hold less than 20% of the sample, which has approximately 75,000 clones, 80% to 90% seen once. V was clipped by 6 bases and J by 5 bases; unmatched bases: 5. The CDR3 consists of 13 residues. Sequencing used peripheral blood, obtained 28 days after the second AZD1222 dose. V and J are TRBV12-3 or TRBV12-4 and TRBJ2-5, with 8 bases that match TRBD2. The source of this sequence is an adult who received the AZD1222 COVID-19 vaccine. Written as DNA, the CDR3 is TGTGCCAGCAGCCCAGCGGGGGAGGAGACCCAGTACTTC. It yields the protein CASSPAGEETQYF.